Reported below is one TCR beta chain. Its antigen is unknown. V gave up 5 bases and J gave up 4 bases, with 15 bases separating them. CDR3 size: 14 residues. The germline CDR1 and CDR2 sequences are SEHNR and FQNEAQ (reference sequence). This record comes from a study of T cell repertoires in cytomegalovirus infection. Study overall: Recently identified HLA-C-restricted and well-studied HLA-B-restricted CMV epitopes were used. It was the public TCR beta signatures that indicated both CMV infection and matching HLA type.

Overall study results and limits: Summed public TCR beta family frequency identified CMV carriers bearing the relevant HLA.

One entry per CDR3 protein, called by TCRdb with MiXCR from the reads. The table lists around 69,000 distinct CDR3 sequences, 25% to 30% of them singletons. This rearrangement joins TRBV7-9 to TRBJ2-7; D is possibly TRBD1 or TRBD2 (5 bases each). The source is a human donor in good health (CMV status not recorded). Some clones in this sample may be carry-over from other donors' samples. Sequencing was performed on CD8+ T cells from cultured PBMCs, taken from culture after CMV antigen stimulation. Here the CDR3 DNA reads TGTGCCAGCAGCCCCCGGGACGGGATGTACGAGCAGTACTTC. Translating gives CASSPRDGMYEQYF.